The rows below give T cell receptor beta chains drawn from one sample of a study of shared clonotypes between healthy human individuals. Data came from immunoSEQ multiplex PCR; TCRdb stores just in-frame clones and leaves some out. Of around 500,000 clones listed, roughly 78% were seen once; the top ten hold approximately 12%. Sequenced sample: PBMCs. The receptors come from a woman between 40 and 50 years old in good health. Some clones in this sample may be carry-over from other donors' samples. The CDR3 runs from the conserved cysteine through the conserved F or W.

CDR3 protein: CASSPQGMSTDTQYF
V gene: TRBV5-8
J gene: TRBJ2-3

CDR3 protein: CASSLEATETQYF
V gene: TRBV5-1
J gene: TRBJ2-5

CDR3 protein: CASSFYNSPLHF
V gene: TRBV7-2
J gene: TRBJ1-6

CDR3 protein: CASSPNLRTVNTEAFF
V gene: TRBV4-3
J gene: TRBJ1-1

CDR3 protein: CASSIGGASRDEKLFF
V gene: TRBV5-1
J gene: TRBJ1-4

CDR3 protein: CASSFPIGTSGYEQYF
V gene: TRBV28
J gene: TRBJ2-7

CDR3 protein: CASSWADYGYTF
V gene: TRBV28
J gene: TRBJ1-2

CDR3 protein: CASSESGTGAVAKNIQYF
V gene: TRBV10-1
J gene: TRBJ2-4

CDR3 protein: CASSQPPLWGTRGTDTQYF
V gene: TRBV4-1
J gene: TRBJ2-3

CDR3 protein: CASSLREWQPQHF
V gene: TRBV7-2
J gene: TRBJ1-5